Included here is one TCR beta chain sequence, with context. What it recognizes is unknown. These data belong to a study of vaccination and CD4 T cells after COVID-19. The CDR3 covers 14 residues. V was clipped by 4 bases and J by 8 bases, with 14 bases between them. Germline V lookup: CDR1 LNHNV, CDR2 YYDKDF (reference sequence). Sequencing of the DNA from cultured CD4+ T cells was carried out with the Oncomine TCR Beta short-read assay. Researchers extracted genomic DNA from CD4+ T cells that had been cultured. TCRdb independently ran MiXCR on the PCR reads; one entry per CDR3 protein. This sample has about 7,000 distinct CDR3 sequences, with more than 50% found just once. Findings of the study overall: With convalescent patients, a median 86.3% of reactive clones emerged solely after vaccination.

Treatment noted: approximately nine-day PBMC culture with coronavirus spike peptide pools or control peptides (ViraFEST assay). Unexposed donor CD4+ T cells predated the COVID-19 pandemic, collected 2011-2018. ViraFEST used peptide pools to expand antigen-specific T cells before TCR sequencing. Sequencing was carried out using CD4+ T cells from blood, cultured in vitro. This chain uses TRBV15 with TRBJ1-4; D is perhaps TRBD1 (6 bases). The receptor was derived from a human donor in good health. The CDR3 sequence: CATSTTGLGEKLFF. CDR3 sequence (DNA): TGTGCCACCAGCACCACAGGGTTAGGAGAAAAACTGTTTTTT.